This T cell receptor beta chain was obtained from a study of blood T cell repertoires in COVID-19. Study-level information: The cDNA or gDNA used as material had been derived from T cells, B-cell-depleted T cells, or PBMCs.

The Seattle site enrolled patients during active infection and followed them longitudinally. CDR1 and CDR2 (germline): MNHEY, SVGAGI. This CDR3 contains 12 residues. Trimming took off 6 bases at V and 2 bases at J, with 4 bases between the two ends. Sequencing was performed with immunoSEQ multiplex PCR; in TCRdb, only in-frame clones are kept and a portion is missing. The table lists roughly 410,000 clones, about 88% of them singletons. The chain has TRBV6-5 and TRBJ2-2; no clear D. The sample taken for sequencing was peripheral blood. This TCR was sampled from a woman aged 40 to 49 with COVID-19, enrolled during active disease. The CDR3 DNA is TGTGCCAGCAGGCGAAACACCGGGGAGCTGTTTTTT. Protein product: CASRRNTGELFF.